This TCR beta chain was documented in a study of cytomegalovirus exposure and HLA in healthy donors. Study at large: Of over 350 genotyped donors, more than 65% grouped in the Caucasian-associated ancestry cluster.

PCR used 60 Vbeta primers and 13 Jbeta primers. The protocol was immunoSEQ multiplex PCR, while the TCRdb copy is restricted to in-frame clones and leaves out a portion. Counted here are around 130,000 clones, about 73% occurring once; the ten biggest clones make up over 2%. Study-wide findings and caveats: TCR beta sequences numbering around 15,000 were associated with HLA alleles at 0.05 false discovery rate in a later analysis. Specificity for CMV antigens was confirmed in vitro for three of the CMV-associated chains.

As for this clone: The antigen is unknown.

The junction had 5 bases not matched to a gene; V was cut back by 4 bases and J by 6 bases. From germline, CDR1 is SGDLS and CDR2 YYNGEE. The CDR3 has 14 amino acids. It was healthy bone marrow donors who served as donors. This sequence originates from a woman aged 35 to 49 in good health and CMV-seropositive. The chain uses TRBV9 and TRBJ2-7; 12 positions agree with TRBD1. Sequencing was performed on PBMCs. The CDR3 reads CASSFGTGGCEQYF. The CDR3 DNA sequence: TGTGCCAGCAGCTTCGGGACAGGGGGCTGCGAGCAGTACTTC.